This T cell receptor (beta chain) was captured in a study of cytomegalovirus exposure and HLA in healthy donors. The PCR made use of 60 Vbeta and 13 Jbeta primers. Profiling relied on immunoSEQ multiplex PCR, and the TCRdb table lists in-frame clones only, not all of them. The repertoire holds some 55,000 clones, about 80% seen once, with around 1.8% in the top ten. This clone was counted once. Its antigen is unknown. Study-wide points: It was reportedly the case that the classifier diagnosed cytomegalovirus status with high specificity and sensitivity. Only CMV serostatus was available as immune exposure information.

The CDR3 consists of 16 residues. Trimming cost V 4 bases and J 6 bases; bases outside gene matches: 9. From germline, CDR1 is KGHSH and CDR2 LQKENI. What was sequenced was PBMCs. The chain joins TRBV18 to TRBJ1-6; 7 bases map to TRBD1. This clonotype was obtained from a man aged 35 to 55 in good health and CMV-seronegative. CDR3 sequence: CASSLRGTAANSPLHF. CDR3 nucleotide sequence: TGTGCCAGCTCACTACGCGGGACAGCTGCTAATTCACCCCTCCACTTT.